The 9 T cell receptor beta chains below were found in one sample sequenced in a study of blood T cells in healthy people across ages. Primed by a sample-barcoded 5' primer and a J-beta primer mix, a second PCR proceeded for about 7 to 11 cycles. TCRdb redid the calling of the 5' RACE reads with MiXCR, one entry per CDR3 protein. The table includes about 900,000 distinct CDR3 sequences, about 48% detected once. Sequencing was done on a sample of blood. These receptors were taken from a man aged 25 to 40 in good health.

This chain uses TRBV6-1 with TRBJ2-5; 7 bases match TRBD2. The CDR3 sequence is 14 residues long. The germline V gene has CDR1 MNHNS and CDR2 SASEGT. The V segment lost 7 bases and the J segment 4 bases; nucleotides outside the gene matches: 9. CDR3: CASTPGGPLETQYF. In DNA, the CDR3 is TGTGCCAGCACCCCGGGAGGACCTCTAGAGACCCAGTACTTC.

This chain uses TRBV4-2 with TRBJ2-5; 7 nucleotides agree with TRBD1. The germline V gene encodes CDR1 LGHNA and CDR2 YNFKEQ. The trim removed 0 bases at V and 4 bases at J, leaving 5 bases unmatched. This CDR3 contains 15 residues. CDR3 amino acids: CASSQEGGFGETQYF. CDR3 DNA sequence: TGTGCCAGCAGCCAAGAAGGGGGCTTCGGAGAGACCCAGTACTTC.

Here the CDR3 reads CAISPGEETQYF. The CDR3 nucleotides are TGTGCCATCTCGCCCGGGGAAGAGACCCAGTACTTC. The genes are TRBV10-3 and TRBJ2-7; D is perhaps TRBD2 (5 bases). The end of the DNA is better explained by TRBJ2-5, so the J call may be wrong. In germline, CDR1 is ENHRY, CDR2 SYGVKD. This CDR3 spans 12 amino acids.

This clonotype has only a few counts. V usage is TRBV13 and J usage is TRBJ1-5; 9 bases map to TRBD1. J was trimmed by 4 bases and V by 5 bases; bases with no gene match: 18. The CDR3 length is 19 residues. The germline gives CDR1 PRHDT, CDR2 FYEKMQ (reference sequence). CDR3 in DNA: TGTGCCAGCAGCGCGATCGGGACAGGGCATCCGAGGGTAAATCAGCCCCAGCATTTT. It translates to CASSAIGTGHPRVNQPQHF.

The CDR3 nucleotides read TGTGCCAGCAGCTTAGGTTGGGGGGCCTTCGAAAAACTGTTTTTT. As protein: CASSLGWGAFEKLFF. The chain is built from TRBV7-9 and TRBJ1-4, with D perhaps TRBD1 (6 bases). The length of the CDR3 is 15 residues. Germline V CDR1 and CDR2: SEHNR, FQNEAQ (reference sequence). The germline V and J ends were trimmed by 1 base and 8 bases, with 14 bases remaining between them.

The gene calls are TRBV20-1 and TRBJ2-5, with D possibly being TRBD1 or TRBD2 (6 bases each). The CDR3 is made up of 14 amino acids. Germline loops: CDR1 DFQATT, CDR2 SNEGSKA (reference sequence). The V end was cut by 1 base, the J end by 3 bases, with 12 bases between. Here the CDR3 reads CSARVGGQKETQYF. The CDR3 DNA follows: TGCAGTGCTAGAGTGGGGGGACAAAAAGAGACCCAGTACTTC.

The chain is built from TRBV11-2 and TRBJ1-2, with a weak D call TRBD1 (5 bases). Trimming shortened V by 5 bases and J by 8 bases, and 15 bases separated the two germline ends. Per the germline V gene, CDR1 is SGHAT and CDR2 is FQNNGV. The CDR3 covers 13 residues. For the CDR3, the DNA is TGTGCCAGCAGCGCCCTAAGGACACAGGGCTACACCTTC. Protein sequence: CASSALRTQGYTF.

As for this clonotype: A junction end diverges from the germline sequence, so it may reflect a read error. The rearrangement links TRBV18 to TRBJ2-5; D remains unclear. The CDR3 totals 12 residues. CDR1 is KGHSH, CDR2 LQKENI, per germline. The CDR3 loop is CASSPRQESQYF. For the CDR3, the DNA is TGTGCCAGCTCACCGAGACAAGAGTCCCAGTACTTC. Together with reference TRBV18 and TRBJ2-5, the CDR3 gives the full variable domain: NAGVMQNPRHLVRRRGQEARLRCSPMKGHSHVYWYRQLPEEGLKFMVYLQKENIIDESGMPKERFSAEFPKEGPSILRIQQVVRGDSAAYFCASSPRQESQYFGPGTRLLVL.

The V gene is TRBV3-1, the J gene TRBJ1-1; perhaps TRBD1 as D (5 bases). The CDR3 is made up of 15 amino acids. The V and J ends lost 4 bases and 1 base respectively, with 13 bases between them. Germline V gives CDR1 LGHDT, CDR2 YNNKEL (reference sequence). CDR3: CASSPLDRSNTEAFF. The DNA of the CDR3 is TGTGCCAGCAGCCCTCTCGACAGATCGAACACTGAAGCTTTCTTT.